This TCR beta chain comes out of a study of blood T cells in healthy people across ages. Study-wide results and caveats: Considered underestimates were the diversity estimates obtained from one million T cells.

This CDR3 is built from 15 residues. Between the trimmed V and J ends, which lost 8 bases and 7 bases, there was a span of 20 bases. Germline loops: CDR1 MNHNS, CDR2 SASEGT. Sample-barcoded 5' priming and a J-beta primer mix drove a second PCR of 7 to 11 cycles. TCRdb reanalysed the 5' RACE reads using MiXCR and keeps one entry per CDR3 protein. Of over a million distinct CDR3 sequences in the sample, roughly 45% are singletons; the top ten hold 18%. Healthy Caucasian individuals from Russia aged about 6 to 90 served as donors. Extractions gave at least 5.5 micrograms of total RNA per sample. On this clonotype itself: The antigen is not known.

Sample: blood. The TCR comes from a woman between 55 and 75 years old in good health. The gene calls are TRBV6-1 and TRBJ1-4; the D is unclear. The DNA for the CDR3 is TGTGCCAGCGTTATTGACCCGCTGGGCGGTGAAAAACTGTTTTTT. Translation: CASVIDPLGGEKLFF.